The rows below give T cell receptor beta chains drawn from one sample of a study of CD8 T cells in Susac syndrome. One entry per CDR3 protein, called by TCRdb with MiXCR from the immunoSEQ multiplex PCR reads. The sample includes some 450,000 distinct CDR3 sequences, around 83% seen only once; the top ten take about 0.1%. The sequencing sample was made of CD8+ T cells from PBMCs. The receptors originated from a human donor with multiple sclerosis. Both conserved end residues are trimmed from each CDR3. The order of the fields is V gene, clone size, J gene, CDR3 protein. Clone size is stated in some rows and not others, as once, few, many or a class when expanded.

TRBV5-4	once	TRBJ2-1	ASSLGDSAYSYNEQF
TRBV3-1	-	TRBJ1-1	ASSHLTVAVGAF
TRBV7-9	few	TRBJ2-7	ASSPHGGYEQY
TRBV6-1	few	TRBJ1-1	ASSHPRGGTEAF
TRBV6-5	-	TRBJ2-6	ASSYNGERANVLT
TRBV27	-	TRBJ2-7	ASSSFSPTYEQY
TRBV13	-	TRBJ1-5	ASSRQGGGGQPQH
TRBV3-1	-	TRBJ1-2	ASSQVQGYGYT
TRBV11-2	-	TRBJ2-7	ASSSSPSFIEQY
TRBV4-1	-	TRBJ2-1	ASSDLAGGRNEQF
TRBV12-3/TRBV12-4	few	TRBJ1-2	ASSLGTDRFGYT
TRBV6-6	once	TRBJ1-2	ASSYGQGVAYGYT
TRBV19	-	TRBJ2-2	ASSVETAGELF
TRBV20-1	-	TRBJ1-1	SARPSLNTEAF
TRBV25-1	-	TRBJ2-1	ASSEFGSKVLDEQF
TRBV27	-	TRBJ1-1	ASEDTGNTEAF
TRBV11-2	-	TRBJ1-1	ASSLLGQGYTEAF
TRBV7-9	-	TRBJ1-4	ASSLGIDLGEKLF
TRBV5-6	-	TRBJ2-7	ASSLDLHEQY
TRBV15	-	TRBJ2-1	ATSQLAGNEQF
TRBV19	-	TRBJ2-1	ASSVWGNEQF
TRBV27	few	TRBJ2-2	ASRLNTGELF
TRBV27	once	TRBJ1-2	ASSLLGGKDDGYT
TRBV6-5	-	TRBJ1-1	ASTLLGNTEAF
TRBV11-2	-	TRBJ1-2	ASSLGGTGGATYYGYT
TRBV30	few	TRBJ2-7	AWSVTGAEQY
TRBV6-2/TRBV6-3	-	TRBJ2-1	ASTVTRGNEQF
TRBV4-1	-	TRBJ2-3	ASSRAGDITDTQY
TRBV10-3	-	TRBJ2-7	AISEEGWEQY
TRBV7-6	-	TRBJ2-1	ASSPPDSNEQF
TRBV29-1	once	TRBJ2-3	SVEPDRKTDTQY
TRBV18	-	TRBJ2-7	ASSPNGTAFWQY
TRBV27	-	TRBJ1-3	ASASGTGPGNTIY
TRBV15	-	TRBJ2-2	ATSSPDRGGELF
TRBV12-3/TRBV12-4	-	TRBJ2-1	ASSFDYNNEQF
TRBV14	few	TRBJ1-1	ASSPRRTYTEAF
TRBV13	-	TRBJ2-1	ASSTQLAGVTYNEQF
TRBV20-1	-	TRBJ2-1	SASTPGLAGSEQF
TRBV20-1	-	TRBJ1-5	SANKGYSNQPQH
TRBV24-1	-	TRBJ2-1	ATSEGGHDLYNEQF
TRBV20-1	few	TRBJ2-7	SARASGSLDEQY
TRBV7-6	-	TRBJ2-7	ASSLVSGGDEQY
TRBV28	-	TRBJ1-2	ASSSRQGGNYGYT
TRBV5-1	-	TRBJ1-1	ASSTGQGGNTEAF
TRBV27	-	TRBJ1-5	ASSLGTGINQPQH
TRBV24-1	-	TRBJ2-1	ATSDSRAWYNEQF
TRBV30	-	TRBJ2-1	AWSTRQGPNEQF
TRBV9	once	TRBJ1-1	ASSAGQGWTEAF
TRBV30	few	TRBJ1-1	AWSVLGNTEAF
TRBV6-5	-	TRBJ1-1	ASSPSGGDTEAF
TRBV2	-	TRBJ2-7	ASSGGNLYEQY
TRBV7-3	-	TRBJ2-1	ASSLVRRVKRGTYNEQF
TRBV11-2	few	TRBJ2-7	ASSGDRGLSYEQY
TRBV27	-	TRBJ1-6	ASSQSTGAENSPLH